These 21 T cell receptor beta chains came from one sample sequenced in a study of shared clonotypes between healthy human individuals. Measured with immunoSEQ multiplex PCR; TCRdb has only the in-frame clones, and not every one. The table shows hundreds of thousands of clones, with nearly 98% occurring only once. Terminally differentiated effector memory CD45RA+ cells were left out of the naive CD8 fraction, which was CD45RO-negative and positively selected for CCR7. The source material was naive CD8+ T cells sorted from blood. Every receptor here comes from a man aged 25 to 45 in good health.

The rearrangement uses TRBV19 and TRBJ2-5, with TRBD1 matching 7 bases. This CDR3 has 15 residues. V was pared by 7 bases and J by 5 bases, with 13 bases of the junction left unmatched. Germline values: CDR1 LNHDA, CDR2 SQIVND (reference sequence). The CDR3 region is CASKRTGPSIETQYF. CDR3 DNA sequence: TGTGCCAGTAAACGGACAGGCCCTAGTATCGAGACCCAGTACTTC.

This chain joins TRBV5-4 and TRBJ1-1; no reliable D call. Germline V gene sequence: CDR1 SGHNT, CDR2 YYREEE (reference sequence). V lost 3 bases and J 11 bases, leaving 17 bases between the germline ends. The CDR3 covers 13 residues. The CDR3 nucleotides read TGTGCCAGCAGCTCGGACCAGCTAGTCGGGGCTTTCTTT. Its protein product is CASSSDQLVGAFF.

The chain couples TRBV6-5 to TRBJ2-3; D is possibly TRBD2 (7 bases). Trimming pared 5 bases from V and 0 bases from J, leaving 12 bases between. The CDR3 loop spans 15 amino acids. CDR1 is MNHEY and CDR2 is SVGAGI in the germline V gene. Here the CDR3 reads CASSQGGASTDTQYF. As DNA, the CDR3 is TGTGCCAGCAGTCAAGGGGGGGCTAGCACAGATACGCAGTATTTT.

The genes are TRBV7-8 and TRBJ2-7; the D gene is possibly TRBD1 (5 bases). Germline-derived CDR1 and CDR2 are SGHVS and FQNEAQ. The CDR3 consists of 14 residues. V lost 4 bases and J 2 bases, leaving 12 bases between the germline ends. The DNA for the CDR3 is TGTGCCAGCAGCTCCAGTCAGGGTCCCTACGAGCAGTACTTC. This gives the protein CASSSSQGPYEQYF.

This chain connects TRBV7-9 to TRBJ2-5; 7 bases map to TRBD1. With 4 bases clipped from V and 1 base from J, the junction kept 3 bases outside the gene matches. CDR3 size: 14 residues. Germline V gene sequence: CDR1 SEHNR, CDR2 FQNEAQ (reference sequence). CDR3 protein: CASSSQGVQETQYF. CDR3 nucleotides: TGTGCCAGCAGCTCTCAGGGGGTCCAAGAGACCCAGTACTTC.

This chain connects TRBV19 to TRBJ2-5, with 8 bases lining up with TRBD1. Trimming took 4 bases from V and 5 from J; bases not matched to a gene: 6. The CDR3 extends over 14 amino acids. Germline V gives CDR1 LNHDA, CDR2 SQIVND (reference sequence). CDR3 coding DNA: TGTGCCAGTAGTACTTCGACAGGGGTGGAGACCCAGTACTTC. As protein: CASSTSTGVETQYF.

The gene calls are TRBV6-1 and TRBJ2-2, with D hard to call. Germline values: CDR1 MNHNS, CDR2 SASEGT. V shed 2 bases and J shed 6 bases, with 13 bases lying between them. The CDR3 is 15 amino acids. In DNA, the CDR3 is TGTGCCAGCAGTGAAATGATTGGGGAAGCCGGGGAGCTGTTTTTT. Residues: CASSEMIGEAGELFF.

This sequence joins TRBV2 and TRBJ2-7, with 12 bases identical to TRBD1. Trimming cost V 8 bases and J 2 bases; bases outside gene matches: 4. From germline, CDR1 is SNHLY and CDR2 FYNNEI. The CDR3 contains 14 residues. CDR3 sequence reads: CASARDRGPYEQYF. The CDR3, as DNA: TGTGCCAGCGCCCGGGACAGGGGGCCCTACGAGCAGTACTTC.

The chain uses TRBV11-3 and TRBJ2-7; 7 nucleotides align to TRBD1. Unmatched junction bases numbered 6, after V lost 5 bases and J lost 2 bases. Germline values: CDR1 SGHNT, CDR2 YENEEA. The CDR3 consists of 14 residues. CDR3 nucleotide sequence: TGTGCCAGCAGCACCCGGGACAGCCCCTACGAGCAGTACTTC. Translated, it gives CASSTRDSPYEQYF.

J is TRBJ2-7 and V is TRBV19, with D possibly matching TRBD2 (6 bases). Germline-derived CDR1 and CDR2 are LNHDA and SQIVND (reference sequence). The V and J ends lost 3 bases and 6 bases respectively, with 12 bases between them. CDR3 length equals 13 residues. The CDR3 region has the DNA TGTGCCAGTAGTATGGGAGGAGGGAGCGAGCAGTACTTC. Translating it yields CASSMGGGSEQYF. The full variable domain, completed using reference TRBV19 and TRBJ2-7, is DGGITQSPKYLFRKEGQNVTLSCEQNLNHDAMYWYRQDPGQGLRLIYYSQIVNDFQKGDIAEGYSVSREKKESFPLTVTSAQKNPTAFYLCASSMGGGSEQYFGPGTRLTVT.

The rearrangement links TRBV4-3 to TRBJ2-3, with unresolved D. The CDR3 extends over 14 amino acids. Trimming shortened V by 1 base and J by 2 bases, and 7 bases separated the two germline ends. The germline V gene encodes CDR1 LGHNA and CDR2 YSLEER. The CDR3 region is CASSQGTVTDTQYF. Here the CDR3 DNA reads TGCGCCAGCAGCCAAGGAACAGTCACAGATACGCAGTATTTT.

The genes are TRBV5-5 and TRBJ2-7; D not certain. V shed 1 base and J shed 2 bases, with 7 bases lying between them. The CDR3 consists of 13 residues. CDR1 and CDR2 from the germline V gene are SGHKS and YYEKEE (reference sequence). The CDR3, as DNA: TGTGCCAGCAGCTTGTGGCTTGCCTACGAGCAGTACTTC. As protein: CASSLWLAYEQYF. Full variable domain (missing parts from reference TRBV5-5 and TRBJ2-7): DAGVTQSPTHLIKTRGQQVTLRCSPISGHKSVSWYQQVLGQGPQFIFQYYEKEERGRGNFPDRFSARQFPNYSSELNVNALLLGDSALYLCASSLWLAYEQYFGPGTRLTVT.

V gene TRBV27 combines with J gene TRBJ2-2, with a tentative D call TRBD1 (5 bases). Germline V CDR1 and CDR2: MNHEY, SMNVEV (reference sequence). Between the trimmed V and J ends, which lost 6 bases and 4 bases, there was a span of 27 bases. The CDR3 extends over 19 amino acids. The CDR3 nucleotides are TGTGCCAGCAGCCCTATTGCGGATTTAGAAGGGGTCGGCACCGGGGAGCTGTTTTTT. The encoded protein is CASSPIADLEGVGTGELFF.

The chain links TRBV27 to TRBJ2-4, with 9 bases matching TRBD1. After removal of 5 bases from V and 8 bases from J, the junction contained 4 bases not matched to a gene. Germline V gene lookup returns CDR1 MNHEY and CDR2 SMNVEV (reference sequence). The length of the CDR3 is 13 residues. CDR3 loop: CASSEGQGYIQYF. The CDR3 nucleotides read TGTGCCAGCAGTGAAGGACAGGGGTACATTCAGTACTTC.

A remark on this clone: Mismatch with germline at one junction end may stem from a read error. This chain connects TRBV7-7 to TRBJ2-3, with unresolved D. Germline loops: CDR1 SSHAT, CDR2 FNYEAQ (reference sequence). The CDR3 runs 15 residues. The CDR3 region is CASSKSDGPLDTQYF. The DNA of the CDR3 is TGTGCTAGCAGCAAATCGGACGGGCCCCTTGATACGCAGTATTTT. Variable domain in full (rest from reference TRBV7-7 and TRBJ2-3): GAGVSQSPRYKVTKRGQDVTLRCDPISSHATLYWYQQALGQGPEFLTYFNYEAQPDKSGLPSDRFSAERPEGSISTLTIQRTEQRDSAMYRCASSKSDGPLDTQYFGPGTRLTVL.

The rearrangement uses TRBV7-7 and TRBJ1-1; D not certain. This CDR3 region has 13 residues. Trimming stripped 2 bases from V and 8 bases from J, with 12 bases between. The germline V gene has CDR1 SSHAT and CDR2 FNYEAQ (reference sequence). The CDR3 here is CASSLSAGREAFF. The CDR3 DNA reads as TGTGCCAGCAGCTTATCTGCTGGACGAGAAGCTTTCTTT.

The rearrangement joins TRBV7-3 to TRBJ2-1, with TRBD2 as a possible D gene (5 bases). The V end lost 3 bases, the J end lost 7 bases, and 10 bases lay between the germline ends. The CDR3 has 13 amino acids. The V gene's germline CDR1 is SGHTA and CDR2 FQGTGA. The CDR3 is CASSLPPGNEQFF. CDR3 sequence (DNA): TGTGCCAGCAGCTTGCCTCCGGGGAATGAGCAGTTCTTC.

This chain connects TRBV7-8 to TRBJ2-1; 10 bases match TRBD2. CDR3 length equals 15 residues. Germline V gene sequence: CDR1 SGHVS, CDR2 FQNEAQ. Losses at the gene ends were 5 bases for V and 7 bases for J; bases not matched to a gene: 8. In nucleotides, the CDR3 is TGTGCCAGCAGCCAGGCTAGCGGGAGTTTAAATGAGCAGTTCTTC. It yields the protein CASSQASGSLNEQFF.

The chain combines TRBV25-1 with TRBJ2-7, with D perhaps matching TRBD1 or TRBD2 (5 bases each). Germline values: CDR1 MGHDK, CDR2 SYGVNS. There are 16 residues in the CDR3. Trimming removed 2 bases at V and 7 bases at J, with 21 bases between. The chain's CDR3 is CASSEEEGPQRREQYF. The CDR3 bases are TGTGCCAGCAGTGAAGAAGAGGGACCCCAAAGGAGGGAGCAGTACTTC.

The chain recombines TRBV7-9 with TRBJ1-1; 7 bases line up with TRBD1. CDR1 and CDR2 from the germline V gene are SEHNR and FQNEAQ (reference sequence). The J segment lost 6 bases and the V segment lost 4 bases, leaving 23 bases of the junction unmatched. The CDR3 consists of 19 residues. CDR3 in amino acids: CASSSRPGDSGGFLSEAFF. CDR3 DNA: TGTGCCAGCAGCTCTAGACCAGGGGACAGTGGAGGTTTTTTATCTGAAGCTTTCTTT.

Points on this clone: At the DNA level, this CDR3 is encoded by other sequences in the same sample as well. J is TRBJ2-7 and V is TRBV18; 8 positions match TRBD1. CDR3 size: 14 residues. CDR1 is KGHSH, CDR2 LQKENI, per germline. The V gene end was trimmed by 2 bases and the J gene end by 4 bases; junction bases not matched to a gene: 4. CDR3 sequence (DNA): TGTGCCAGCTCACCAGGTACAGGGGGGTACGAGCAGTACTTC. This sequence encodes CASSPGTGGYEQYF.